This passage covers 24 T cell receptor beta chains from one sample sequenced in a study of beta chain features in type 1 diabetes. The study reverse transcribed the entire isolated RNA, so it sequenced expressed TCRB transcripts. The table came from immunoSEQ multiplex PCR; TCRdb's copy has only in-frame clones and leaves some out. The sample includes roughly 450,000 clones, about 10% of them seen just once. The material sequenced was naive CD4+ T cells from blood. All receptors come from a woman younger than 30 in good health.

This clone has a handful of counts. This rearrangement joins TRBV20-1 to TRBJ2-5, with D unclear. The CDR3 loop spans 11 amino acids. Between the trimmed V and J ends, which lost 3 bases and 7 bases, there was a span of 9 bases. In germline, CDR1 is DFQATT, CDR2 SNEGSKA (reference sequence). CDR3 coding DNA: TGCAGTGCTAGCTTTCGAGGGACCCAGTACTTC. Translation: CSASFRGTQYF.

This clone occurred a few times. V is TRBV7-3 and J is TRBJ2-3, with D hard to call. Germline-derived CDR1 and CDR2 are SGHTA and FQGTGA. Trimming cost V 6 bases and J 7 bases, with 14 bases left between them. The CDR3 contains 13 residues. The CDR3 is CASSGPGLNTQYF. CDR3 DNA: TGTGCCAGCAGTGGCCCTGGGTTGAATACGCAGTATTTT.

The V call is TRBV15, the J call TRBJ2-7; the D gene is possibly TRBD1 (5 bases). The V gene lost 1 base and the J gene lost 5 bases, with 9 bases spanning the gap. Looked up from germline, CDR1 is LNHNV and CDR2 is YYDKDF (reference sequence). CDR3 length equals 13 residues. The CDR3 region has the DNA TGTGCCACCAGCAGAGGAGGCAGGGACGAGCAGTACGTC. Protein product: CATSRGGRDEQYV.

This clone occurred a few times. V gene TRBV7-2 combines with J gene TRBJ2-1, with D possibly TRBD2 on 6 matching bases. Germline values: CDR1 SGHTA, CDR2 FQGNSA. Trimming stripped 4 bases from V and 8 bases from J, with 24 bases between. The CDR3 extends over 17 amino acids. In DNA form, the CDR3 reads TGTGCCAGCAGCTCGGACCGGGACGGGAGAAGGCGCTATGAGCAGTTCTTC. Protein product: CASSSDRDGRRRYEQFF.

This CDR3 reads CSVGAPPVASEAFF. CDR3 sequence (DNA): TGCAGCGTTGGTGCCCCCCCGGTTGCATCTGAAGCTTTCTTT. The gene calls are TRBV29-1 and TRBJ1-1; unclear D gene. The V gene's germline CDR1 is SQVTM and CDR2 ANQGSEA. V was pared by 4 bases and J by 6 bases, with 18 bases between. The CDR3 length is 14 residues.

The chain uses TRBV7-9 and TRBJ2-7; 8 bases agree with TRBD1. The germline V gene has CDR1 SEHNR and CDR2 FQNEAQ (reference sequence). This CDR3 region has 18 residues. Germline trimming cut 3 bases from V and 4 bases from J; bases unmatched to any gene: 17. CDR3 nucleotides: TGTGCCAGCAGCTTTCTCCCTTATACTAGGGACAGGCTATACGAGCAGTACTTC. Translated: CASSFLPYTRDRLYEQYF. Using reference TRBV7-9 and TRBJ2-7 for the parts outside the CDR3, the full variable domain is DTGVSQNPRHKITKRGQNVTFRCDPISEHNRLYWYRQTLGQGPEFLTYFQNEAQLEKSRLLSDRFSAERPKGSFSTLEIQRTEQGDSAMYLCASSFLPYTRDRLYEQYFGPGTRLTVT.

Only a few counts were recorded for this clone. The chain is built from TRBV9 and TRBJ2-5, with 11 bases fitting TRBD2. The CDR3 spans 17 residues. V lost 0 bases and J lost 2; bases outside the gene matches: 6. Germline V gene sequence: CDR1 SGDLS, CDR2 YYNGEE. The CDR3 loop reads CASSVAGVAGGQETQYF. The CDR3 DNA reads as TGTGCCAGCAGCGTAGCTGGAGTAGCGGGGGGGCAAGAGACCCAGTACTTC.

The rearrangement links TRBV5-1 to TRBJ2-7, with 9 bases that match TRBD1. CDR3 length: 14 residues. CDR1 SGHRS and CDR2 YFSETQ come from the germline V gene. V trimming: 3 bases; J trimming: 2 bases; junction bases outside the gene matches: 3. The CDR3 here is CASSSGTGPYEQYF. For the CDR3, the DNA is TGCGCCAGCAGCTCGGGGACAGGGCCCTACGAGCAGTACTTC.

The rearrangement joins TRBV30 to TRBJ1-5; D is unresolved. Germline V gene sequence: CDR1 GTSNPN, CDR2 SVGIG (reference sequence). The CDR3 spans 15 residues. V lost 7 bases to trimming and J lost 3 bases, with 19 bases between them. The CDR3 here is CALSAGVQLNQPQHF. CDR3 DNA sequence: TGTGCCTTGAGCGCCGGGGTTCAACTCAATCAGCCCCAGCATTTT.

The sample holds a few counts of this clone. J is TRBJ1-2 and V is TRBV2; 9 positions agree with TRBD1. The CDR3 has 13 residues. V was clipped by 4 bases and J by 8 bases; unmatched bases: 5. The V gene's germline CDR1 is SNHLY and CDR2 FYNNEI. The CDR3 coding sequence is TGTGCCAGCAGTGGGACAGGGGTTGGAGGCTACACCTTC. Translating it yields CASSGTGVGGYTF.

The genes are TRBV18 and TRBJ2-3; no clear D gene. The CDR3 has 13 residues. V lost 5 bases and J 4 bases, leaving 10 bases between the germline ends. CDR1 and CDR2 (germline): KGHSH, LQKENI. The CDR3 sequence is CASSTLGPDTQYF. The CDR3, as DNA: TGTGCCAGCTCAACCCTCGGCCCAGATACGCAGTATTTT.

The V gene is TRBV19, the J gene TRBJ1-1; TRBD1 agrees at 7 bases. The V gene end was trimmed by 9 bases and the J gene end by 1 base; junction bases not matched to a gene: 8. Germline CDR1 and CDR2: LNHDA and SQIVND (reference sequence). The CDR3 covers 14 residues. The CDR3 region is CASKPDRRNTEAFF. The CDR3 region has the DNA TGTGCCAGCAAGCCGGACAGGAGGAACACTGAAGCTTTCTTT.

The table lists this clone with a few counts. This chain links TRBV27 with TRBJ2-1; D is unclear. Germline CDR1 is MNHEY and CDR2 is SMNVEV (reference sequence). This CDR3 is built from 12 residues. Deletions cut 4 bases from V and 4 bases from J, with 5 bases between. The CDR3 nucleotides are TGTGCCAGCAGTTCGGATTACAATGAGCAGTTCTTC. Translating gives CASSSDYNEQFF.

Only a few counts were recorded for this clone. This chain uses TRBV7-2 with TRBJ2-7; TRBD1 or TRBD2 may be the D gene (5 bases each). The germline gives CDR1 SGHTA, CDR2 FQGNSA. The V and J ends lost 5 bases and 4 bases respectively, with 15 bases between them. The CDR3 consists of 14 residues. The chain's CDR3 is CASSLERGVYEQYF. The CDR3 DNA sequence: TGTGCCAGCAGCCTCGAGCGAGGGGTTTACGAGCAGTACTTC.

The chain is built from TRBV10-3 and TRBJ2-3; no clear D gene. Trimming left V 8 bases short and J 5 bases short, with 14 bases between. CDR1 and CDR2 (germline): ENHRY, SYGVKD. The CDR3 loop spans 13 amino acids. The CDR3 sequence: CAIGPPSQDTQYF. In DNA, the CDR3 is TGTGCCATCGGGCCTCCCAGCCAAGATACGCAGTATTTT.

Points on this clone: Within the sample, other DNA sequences also encode this same CDR3. This chain joins TRBV7-2 and TRBJ1-1; D is unclear. Germline CDR1 is SGHTA and CDR2 is FQGNSA. CDR3 length equals 14 residues. V lost 1 base and J lost 2, with 8 bases in between. CDR3 protein: CASSLVAANTEAFF. In nucleotides, the CDR3 is TGTGCCAGCAGCTTAGTGGCAGCTAACACTGAAGCTTTCTTT.

The rearrangement joins TRBV27 to TRBJ2-1; the D is unclear. The CDR3 length is 14 residues. The germline gives CDR1 MNHEY, CDR2 SMNVEV (reference sequence). Trimming shortened V by 11 bases and J by 2 bases, and 16 bases separated the two germline ends. In DNA form, the CDR3 reads TGTGCCCCGAACCAGCGATGGACCTACAATGAGCAGTTCTTC. This encodes CAPNQRWTYNEQFF.

The chain is built from TRBV7-2 and TRBJ2-7, with D possibly matching TRBD1 (6 bases). CDR1 and CDR2 from the germline V gene are SGHTA and FQGNSA. This CDR3 contains 15 residues. The ends were cut back, 5 bases at V and 1 base at J, with 15 bases in the middle. CDR3 bases: TGTGCCAGCAGCGGTCGGGACACAGGATCCTACGAGCAGTACTTC. It encodes CASSGRDTGSYEQYF.

The V and J genes are TRBV2 and TRBJ1-1; 7 bases are shared with TRBD1. Trimming removed 4 bases from V and 7 bases from J; junction bases left unmatched: 12. Germline-derived CDR1 and CDR2 are SNHLY and FYNNEI. The CDR3 has 15 amino acids. The CDR3 DNA reads as TGTGCCAGCAGTGCCGCGTCGGTTAGACAGGGTGAAGCTTTCTTT. Protein: CASSAASVRQGEAFF.

This clone has just a few counts. The CDR3 loop reads CAITPNPGAGANVLTF. DNA of the CDR3: TGTGCCATCACCCCTAACCCAGGGGCTGGGGCCAACGTCCTGACTTTC. V is TRBV10-3 and J is TRBJ2-6; possible D gene TRBD1, 6 bases. V gave up 7 bases and J gave up 2 bases, with 15 bases separating them. This CDR3 is built from 16 residues. Germline V gene lookup returns CDR1 ENHRY and CDR2 SYGVKD.

The chain uses TRBV9 and TRBJ2-1, with 8 bases identical to TRBD2. Germline V lookup: CDR1 SGDLS, CDR2 YYNGEE. The ends lost 2 bases at V and 8 bases at J; junction bases unmatched: 9. The CDR3 consists of 15 residues. The CDR3 nucleotides are TGTGCCAGCAGCGTGGCGGCGGGAGGAGTCTATGAGCAGTTCTTC. As protein: CASSVAAGGVYEQFF.

This chain connects TRBV25-1 to TRBJ2-3; the D gene is possibly TRBD2 (7 bases). Trimming cost V 6 bases and J 10 bases, with 14 bases left between them. The germline V gene encodes CDR1 MGHDK and CDR2 SYGVNS. The CDR3 totals 12 residues. The CDR3 DNA is TGTGCCAGCAGGAGAACGGGGGGCTCGCAGTATTTT. Translating gives CASRRTGGSQYF. The entire variable domain, with the rest obtained from reference TRBV25-1 and TRBJ2-3, is as follows: EADIYQTPRYLVIGTGKKITLECSQTMGHDKMYWYQQDPGMELHLIHYSYGVNSTEKGDLSSESTVSRIRTEHFPLTLESARPSHTSQYLCASRRTGGSQYFGPGTRLTVL.

The gene calls are TRBV5-1 and TRBJ1-5; D perhaps matches TRBD1 (5 bases). Deletions cut 4 bases from V and 6 bases from J, with 14 bases between. Germline V gene sequence: CDR1 SGHRS, CDR2 YFSETQ. This CDR3 region has 14 residues. CDR3 coding DNA: TGCGCCAGCAGCCAAGGGGTCGCCGGTCAGCCCCAGCATTTT. Translating it yields CASSQGVAGQPQHF.

The chain has TRBV19 and TRBJ2-7, with D unresolved. The CDR3 covers 12 residues. From germline, CDR1 is LNHDA and CDR2 SQIVND (reference sequence). V lost 10 bases, J lost 0 bases, and 10 bases lay in between. This CDR3 is CAIARTSYEQYV. CDR3 sequence (DNA): TGTGCCATAGCCCGGACCTCCTACGAGCAGTACGTC.